The present TCR beta chain was sequenced within a study of blood T cell repertoires in COVID-19. Study-level background: Samples taken during acute and convalescent COVID-19 were collected in the United States, Italy and Spain. Sources were T cells, B-cell-depleted T cells, or PBMCs; the material itself was cDNA or gDNA.

In the original processing: Using reference gene primer amplification, nucleated cell counts were estimated. Clones were read by immunoSEQ multiplex PCR, and TCRdb kept only the in-frame ones, dropping some. V, J and clone size are taken as reported in that table, and D and trimming were inferred from the DNA itself. The table shows 95,000 or so clones, with 75% to 90% occurring only once. With V trimmed by 5 bases and J by 4 bases, 9 bases remained unmatched. There are 16 residues in the CDR3. Germline V gives CDR1 SGHAT, CDR2 FQNNGV. Sequenced input: peripheral blood. The receptor was isolated from a woman in her 70s with acute or convalescent COVID-19. The gene calls are TRBV11-2 and TRBJ2-1; 9 bases fit TRBD1. The CDR3 sequence is CASSIHRGLTYNEQFF. CDR3 coding DNA: TGTGCCAGCAGCATCCACAGGGGGCTTACTTACAATGAGCAGTTCTTC.